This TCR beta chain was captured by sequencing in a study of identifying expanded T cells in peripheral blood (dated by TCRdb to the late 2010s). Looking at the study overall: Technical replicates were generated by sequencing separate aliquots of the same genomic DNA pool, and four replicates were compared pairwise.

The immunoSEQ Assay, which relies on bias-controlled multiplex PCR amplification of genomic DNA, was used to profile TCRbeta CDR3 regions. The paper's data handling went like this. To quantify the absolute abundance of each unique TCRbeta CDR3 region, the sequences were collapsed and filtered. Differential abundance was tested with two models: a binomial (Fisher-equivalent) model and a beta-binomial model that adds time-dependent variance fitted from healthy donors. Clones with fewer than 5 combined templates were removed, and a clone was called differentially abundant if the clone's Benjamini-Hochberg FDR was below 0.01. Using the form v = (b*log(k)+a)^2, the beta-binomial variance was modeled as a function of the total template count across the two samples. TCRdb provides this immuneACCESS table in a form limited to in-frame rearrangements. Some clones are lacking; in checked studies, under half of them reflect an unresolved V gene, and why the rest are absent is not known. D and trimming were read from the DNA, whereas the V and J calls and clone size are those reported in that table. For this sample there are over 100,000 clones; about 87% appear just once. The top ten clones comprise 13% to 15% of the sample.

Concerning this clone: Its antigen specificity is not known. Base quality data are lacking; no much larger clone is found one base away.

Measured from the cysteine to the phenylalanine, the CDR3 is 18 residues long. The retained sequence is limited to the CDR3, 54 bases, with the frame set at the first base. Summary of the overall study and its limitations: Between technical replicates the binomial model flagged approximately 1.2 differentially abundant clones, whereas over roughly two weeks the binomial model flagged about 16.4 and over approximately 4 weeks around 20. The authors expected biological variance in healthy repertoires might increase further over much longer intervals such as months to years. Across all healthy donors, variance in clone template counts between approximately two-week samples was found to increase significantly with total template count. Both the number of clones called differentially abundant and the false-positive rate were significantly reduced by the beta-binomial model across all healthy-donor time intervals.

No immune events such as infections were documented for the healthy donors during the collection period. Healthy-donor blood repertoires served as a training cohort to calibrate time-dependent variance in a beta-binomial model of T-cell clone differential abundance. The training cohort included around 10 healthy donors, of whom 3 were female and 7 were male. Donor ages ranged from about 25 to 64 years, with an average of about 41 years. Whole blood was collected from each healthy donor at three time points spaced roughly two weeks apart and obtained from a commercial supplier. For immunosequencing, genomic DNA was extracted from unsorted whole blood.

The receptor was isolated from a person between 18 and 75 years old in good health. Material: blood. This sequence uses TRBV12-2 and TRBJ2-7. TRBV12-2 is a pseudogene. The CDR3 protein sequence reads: CASRLGGEGARIKDVQYF. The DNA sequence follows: TGTGCAAGTCGCTTAGGGGGCGAGGGCGCCCGGATTAAAGATGTGCAGTACTTC.